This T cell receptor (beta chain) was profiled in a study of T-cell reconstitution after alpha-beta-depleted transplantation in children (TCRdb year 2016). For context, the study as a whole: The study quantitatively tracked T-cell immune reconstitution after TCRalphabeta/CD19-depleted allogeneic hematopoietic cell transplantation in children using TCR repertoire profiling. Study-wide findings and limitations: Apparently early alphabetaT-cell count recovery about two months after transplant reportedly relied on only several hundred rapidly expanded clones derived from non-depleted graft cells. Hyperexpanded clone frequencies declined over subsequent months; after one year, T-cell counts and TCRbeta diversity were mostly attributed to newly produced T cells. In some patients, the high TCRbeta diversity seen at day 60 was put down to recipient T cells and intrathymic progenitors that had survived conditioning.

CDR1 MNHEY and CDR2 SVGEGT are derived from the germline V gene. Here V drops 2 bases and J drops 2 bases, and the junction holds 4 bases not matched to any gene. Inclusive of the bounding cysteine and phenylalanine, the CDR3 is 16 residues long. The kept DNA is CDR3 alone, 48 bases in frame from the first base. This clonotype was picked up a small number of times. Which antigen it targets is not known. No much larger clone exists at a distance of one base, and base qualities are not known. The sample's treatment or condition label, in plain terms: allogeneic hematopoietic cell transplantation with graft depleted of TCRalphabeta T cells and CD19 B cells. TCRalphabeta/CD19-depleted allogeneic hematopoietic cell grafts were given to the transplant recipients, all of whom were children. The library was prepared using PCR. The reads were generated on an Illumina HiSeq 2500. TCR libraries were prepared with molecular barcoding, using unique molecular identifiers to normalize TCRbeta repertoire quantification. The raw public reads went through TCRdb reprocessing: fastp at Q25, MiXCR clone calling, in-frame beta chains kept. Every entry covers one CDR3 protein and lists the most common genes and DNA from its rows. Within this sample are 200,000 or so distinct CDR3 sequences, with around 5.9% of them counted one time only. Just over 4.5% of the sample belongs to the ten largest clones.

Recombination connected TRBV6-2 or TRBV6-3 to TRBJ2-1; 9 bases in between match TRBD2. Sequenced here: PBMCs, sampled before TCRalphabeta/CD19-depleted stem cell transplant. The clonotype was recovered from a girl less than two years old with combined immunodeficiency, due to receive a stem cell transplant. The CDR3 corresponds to CASSYGASGAYNEQFF. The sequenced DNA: TGTGCCAGCAGTTACGGGGCTAGCGGGGCCTACAATGAGCAGTTCTTC.